These 20 T cell receptor beta chains share one sample of origin, sequenced in a study of blood T cell repertoires in COVID-19. TCRdb's table, derived via immunoSEQ multiplex PCR, lists solely in-frame clones and lacks some. Among about 130,000 clones listed, about 89% were seen once. Sequencing was done on a sample of peripheral blood. These receptors came from a woman in her sixties with acute or convalescent COVID-19.

The rearrangement joins TRBV5-1 to TRBJ1-4; D is uncertain. Germline loops: CDR1 SGHRS, CDR2 YFSETQ. The germline V and J ends were trimmed by 4 bases and 7 bases, with 11 bases remaining between them. The CDR3 is 13 amino acids. CDR3 bases: TGCGCCAGCAGCGAGAGTTTTAGTGAAAAACTGTTTTTT. This sequence encodes CASSESFSEKLFF.

CDR3 sequence reads: CASSYSGVYGYTF. CDR3 DNA: TGTGCCAGCAGTTACAGCGGGGTCTATGGCTACACCTTC. J is TRBJ1-2 and V is TRBV6-2 or TRBV6-3; D unclear. Germline loops: CDR1 MNHEY, CDR2 SVGEGT. V gave up 2 bases and J gave up 4 bases, with 8 bases separating them. The CDR3 has 13 amino acids.

The chain uses TRBV5-1 and TRBJ1-4, with D perhaps TRBD1 (6 bases). The germline CDR1 and CDR2 sequences are SGHRS and YFSETQ. The CDR3 runs to 17 residues. V lost 4 bases, J lost 2 bases, and 18 bases lay in between. The CDR3 protein is CASSEGVSSATNEKLFF. The CDR3 DNA is TGCGCCAGCAGCGAGGGGGTATCGTCGGCGACTAATGAAAAACTGTTTTTT.

This clone was found once. The V call is TRBV7-2, the J call TRBJ2-3, with a weak D call TRBD1 (6 bases). The V end was cut by 2 bases, the J end by 5 bases, with 11 bases between. From germline, CDR1 is SGHTA and CDR2 FQGNSA. The CDR3 extends over 14 amino acids. The chain's CDR3 is CASSLPQGRDTQYF. DNA of the CDR3: TGTGCCAGCAGCTTACCACAGGGAAGAGATACGCAGTATTTT.

V usage is TRBV25-1 and J usage is TRBJ1-5, with TRBD1 matching over 7 bases. Germline V lookup: CDR1 MGHDK, CDR2 SYGVNS. The CDR3 totals 13 residues. The V gene end was trimmed by 4 bases and the J gene end by 6 bases; junction bases not matched to a gene: 3. CDR3 protein: CASSGGGGQPQHF. For the CDR3, the DNA is TGTGCCAGCAGTGGAGGGGGCGGTCAGCCCCAGCATTTT.

V is TRBV11-2 and J is TRBJ1-1; 9 bases fit TRBD1. V trimming: 1 base; J trimming: 4 bases; junction bases outside the gene matches: 4. The CDR3 length is 15 residues. Germline V CDR1 and CDR2: SGHAT, FQNNGV. The CDR3 DNA follows: TGTGCCAGCAGCTTAGGGTCGACAGGGGGCACTGAAGCTTTCTTT. It translates to CASSLGSTGGTEAFF.

On this clone: A read error may account for a junction end that differs from germline. The rearrangement joins TRBV2 to TRBJ2-1; 8 bases map to TRBD1. The CDR3 is made up of 15 amino acids. Germline CDR1 SNHLY, CDR2 FYNNEI. CDR3 in DNA: TGTGCCATCAGTGAGACAGGGGAGTCCTACAATGAGCAGTTCTTC. This gives the protein CAISETGESYNEQFF.

The rearrangement links TRBV16 to TRBJ1-1, with no clear D. With 0 bases removed from V and 0 bases from J, the gap between germline ends came to 11 bases. Germline V gene lookup returns CDR1 KGHSY and CDR2 FQNENV. This CDR3 comprises 16 residues. The CDR3 sequence: CASSQSMGRMNTEAFF. The DNA of the CDR3 is TGTGCCAGCAGCCAATCGATGGGCCGAATGAACACTGAAGCTTTCTTT.

The chain combines TRBV5-1 with TRBJ2-1; D remains ambiguous. Germline V gene lookup returns CDR1 SGHRS and CDR2 YFSETQ. Trimming took 7 bases from V and 6 from J, leaving 20 bases between them. CDR3 length: 15 amino acids. Written as DNA, the CDR3 is TGCGCCAGCTATGGTCTTGTTGGCCTTGTCAATGAGCAGTTCTTC. Translating it yields CASYGLVGLVNEQFF.

This clone came up a few times. The chain recombines TRBV9 with TRBJ2-2; tentative D call: TRBD2 (5 bases). Trimming took off 6 bases at V and 0 bases at J, with 12 bases between the two ends. The CDR3 is 15 amino acids. Looked up from germline, CDR1 is SGDLS and CDR2 is YYNGEE. The DNA for the CDR3 is TGTGCCAGCACTTGGACGGACTCGAACACCGGGGAGCTGTTTTTT. Residues: CASTWTDSNTGELFF.

The chain carries TRBV6-6 and TRBJ2-1; 8 bases are a match to TRBD1. This CDR3 spans 14 amino acids. CDR1 and CDR2 (germline): MNHNY, SVGAGI (reference sequence). Losses at the gene ends were 6 bases for V and 7 bases for J; bases not matched to a gene: 8. The CDR3 DNA reads as TGTGCCAGCAGGACCGGGACAGGCGGTAATGAGCAGTTCTTC. As protein: CASRTGTGGNEQFF.

CDR3 in DNA: TGTGCCAGCAGCACCCCGCAGGGGCCCTTCGGCTATGGCTACACCTTC. Translated: CASSTPQGPFGYGYTF. The V gene is TRBV3-1 (or the pseudogene TRBV3-2), the J gene TRBJ1-2, with D possibly matching TRBD1 (6 bases). This CDR3 has 16 residues. V shed 5 bases and J shed 4 bases, with 20 bases lying between them. From germline, CDR1 is LGHDT and CDR2 YNNKEL (reference sequence).

This sequence joins TRBV6-4 and TRBJ1-1, with D tentatively TRBD1 (6 bases). This CDR3 is 13 amino acids long. The germline CDR1 and CDR2 sequences are MRHNA and SNTAGT. Trimming shortened V by 5 bases and J by 5 bases, and 12 bases separated the two germline ends. Written as DNA, the CDR3 is TGTGCCAGCAGTACAGAGAGGGGGACTGAAGCTTTCTTT. The encoded protein is CASSTERGTEAFF.

V is TRBV30 and J is TRBJ1-1; 7 bases are shared with TRBD1. Germline CDR1 is GTSNPN and CDR2 is SVGIG (reference sequence). V shed 4 bases and J 7 bases; nucleotides not matched to a gene: 12. This CDR3 contains 14 residues. Here the CDR3 DNA reads TGTGCCTGGATGATGACAGGGCCACCCAATGAAGCTTTCTTT. Amino acid sequence: CAWMMTGPPNEAFF.

The count of this clone is one. The genes are TRBV6-2 or TRBV6-3 and TRBJ2-3; TRBD1 matches 9 bases. CDR1 MNHEY and CDR2 SVGEGT come from the germline V gene. There are 16 residues in the CDR3. J was trimmed by 7 bases and V by 7 bases; bases with no gene match: 15. The CDR3 is CASIPGQGSGSNTQYF. Here the CDR3 DNA reads TGTGCCAGCATCCCGGGACAGGGTTCCGGATCGAATACGCAGTATTTT.

This clone has just one count. This chain links TRBV4-1 with TRBJ1-4; TRBD1 matches 9 bases. The ends lost 0 bases at V and 7 bases at J; junction bases unmatched: 6. Germline V gene data show CDR1 as MGHRA and CDR2 as YSYEKL. CDR3 length: 16 amino acids. CDR3 residues: CASSQDRTGDFEKLFF. The CDR3 nucleotides are TGCGCCAGCAGCCAAGACCGGACAGGGGACTTTGAAAAACTGTTTTTT.

The chain carries TRBV10-3 and TRBJ1-3, with 11 bases identical to TRBD1. CDR3 length equals 14 residues. J lost 3 bases, V lost 10 bases, and 5 bases had no gene match. The V gene's germline CDR1 is ENHRY and CDR2 SYGVKD. The CDR3 nucleotides are TGTGCCACCTTGGACAGGGGGCTTGGAAACACCATATATTTT. This sequence encodes CATLDRGLGNTIYF.

J is TRBJ2-5 and V is TRBV28; 7 nucleotides align to TRBD1. Trimming took 8 bases from V and 2 from J; bases not matched to a gene: 17. CDR3 length: 17 residues. Germline assignment: CDR1 MDHEN and CDR2 SYDVKM. The CDR3 is CASGATSGQRVQETQYF. CDR3 in DNA: TGTGCCAGCGGCGCCACCTCGGGACAGAGGGTTCAAGAGACCCAGTACTTC.

This chain links TRBV5-4 with TRBJ2-1, with TRBD1 identical over 9 bases. Germline CDR1 and CDR2: SGHNT and YYREEE (reference sequence). CDR3 length: 16 residues. The V segment lost 0 bases and the J segment 4 bases; nucleotides outside the gene matches: 5. The CDR3 loop is CASSLALQGAYNEQFF. DNA for the CDR3: TGTGCCAGCAGCTTGGCCTTACAGGGGGCATACAATGAGCAGTTCTTC.

This sequence joins TRBV3-1 (or the pseudogene TRBV3-2) and TRBJ2-3, with 9 bases aligning to TRBD1. CDR1 and CDR2 from the germline V gene are LGHDT and YNNKEL (reference sequence). CDR3 size: 16 residues. Unmatched junction bases numbered 6, after V lost 5 bases and J lost 0 bases. CDR3 DNA: TGTGCCAGCAGCGACAGGGGGACCCTTAGCACAGATACGCAGTATTTT. Amino acids: CASSDRGTLSTDTQYF.